This TCR beta chain appears in the sequencing data of a study of T cells in Graves' hyperthyroidism and ophthalmopathy. This CDR3 spans 13 amino acids. Trimming left V 0 bases short and J 5 bases short, with 6 bases between. Germline values: CDR1 SGDLS, CDR2 YYNGEE. In this sample, this clonotype turned up many times. The study based diagnoses on clinical symptoms, serum thyroxine and TRAb, thyroid ultrasound and orbital computed tomography. RNA transcripts provided the source from which TCR beta CDR3 regions were amplified. With the HTBI primer set, the TCR CDR3 went through a first round of RT-PCR. TCRdb itself ran the multiplex PCR reads through MiXCR, one entry per CDR3 protein. The sample holds about 200,000 distinct CDR3 sequences, less than 20% seen once.

The origin of this receptor is a woman aged 45-59 years with Graves' hyperthyroidism. V is TRBV9 and J is TRBJ1-5; no firm D call. Sample: blood. CDR3 sequence: CASSVDDDQPQHF. In DNA form, the CDR3 reads TGTGCCAGCAGCGTAGATGACGATCAGCCCCAGCATTTT.